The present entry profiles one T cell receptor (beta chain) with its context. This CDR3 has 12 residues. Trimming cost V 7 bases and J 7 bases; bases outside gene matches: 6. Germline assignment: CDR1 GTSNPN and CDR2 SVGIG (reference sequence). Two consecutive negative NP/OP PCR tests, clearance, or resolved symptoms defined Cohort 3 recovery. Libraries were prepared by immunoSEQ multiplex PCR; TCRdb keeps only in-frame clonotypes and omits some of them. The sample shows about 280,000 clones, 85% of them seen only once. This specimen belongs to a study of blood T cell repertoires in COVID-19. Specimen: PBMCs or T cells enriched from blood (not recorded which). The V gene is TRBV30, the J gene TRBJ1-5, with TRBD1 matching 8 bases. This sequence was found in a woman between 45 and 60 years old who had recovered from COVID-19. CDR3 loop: CASGQDDQPQHF. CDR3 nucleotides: TGTGCCTCGGGACAGGATGACCAGCCCCAGCATTTT.